This T cell receptor (beta chain) stems from a study of graft-versus-host responses after intestinal transplantation. Study-level information: All recipients got anti-thymocyte globulin induction, then tacrolimus and steroids for about three years.

Profiled with immunoSEQ multiplex PCR; TCRdb holds only in-frame clones, not every one. Among more than 10,000 clones listed, 65% to 80% were seen once. This CDR3 comprises 14 residues. Trimming removed 5 bases from V and 4 bases from J, with 13 bases in between. The germline V gene encodes CDR1 SGHRS and CDR2 YFSETQ. The chain joins TRBV5-1 to TRBJ1-3; no firm D call. This TCR came from a human patient who received an intestinal transplant, so some T cells may come from the graft donor. The source was PBMCs, collected 494 days after intestinal transplant. The CDR3 loop reads CASSNRVAGNTIYF. CDR3 sequence (DNA): TGCGCCAGCAGTAATCGGGTTGCCGGAAACACCATATATTTT.